Sequencing of this T cell receptor (beta chain) was carried out in a study of shared clonotypes between healthy human individuals. Study summary: Donors consisted of two women and a few men between 18 and 49.

Clones were sequenced by immunoSEQ multiplex PCR, and TCRdb holds only the in-frame ones, with some missing. The sample lists a few hundred thousand clones; roughly 97% were seen once. The junction had 8 bases not matched to a gene; V was cut back by 4 bases and J by 6 bases. Germline V CDR1 and CDR2: SQVTM, ANQGSEA. The CDR3 length is 13 residues. A remark on this clone: Its antigen is unknown.

Study-level results: Generation of non-shared clonotypes was less probable than generation of clonotypes shared by all four donors. Despite large depth, sorted-subset datasets appeared incompletely sequenced.

Sequencing was performed on naive CD4+ T cells sorted from blood. Subset of the sample: CD45RA+ positively selected. The source of this sequence is a woman in her twenties or thirties in good health. The chain has TRBV29-1 and TRBJ2-7; TRBD2 aligns across 8 bases. The CDR3 loop is CSVGLAGGSEQYF. DNA for the CDR3: TGCAGCGTTGGTCTGGCGGGAGGATCCGAGCAGTACTTC.